These T cell receptor beta chains were read from a single sample in a study of T cells after yellow fever vaccination. TCRdb re-analysed the 5' RACE reads in MiXCR, keeping a single row per CDR3 protein. The sample lists about 320,000 distinct CDR3 sequences, around 10% occurring once. Material: CD4+ T cells sorted from PBMCs, obtained 45 days after the yellow fever booster vaccination. These receptors all stem from a man between 18 and 29 years old who received the YFV17D yellow fever vaccine. Both conserved end residues are part of each CDR3. Fields, in order: V gene, J gene, clone size, D gene, CDR3 DNA, CDR3 protein. D genes are given only for firm matches. Only part of the rows carry a size: once, few, many, or a class if the clone is expanded.

V: TRBV20-1
J: TRBJ2-3
size: .
D: TRBD1
DNA: TGCAGTGCTCGTCACGTGGACAGGGGAGATACGCAGTATTTT
CDR3: CSARHVDRGDTQYF

V: TRBV19
J: TRBJ2-5
size: .
D: .
DNA: TGTGCCAGTAGCCTATCAGGCTCCCCCGAGGAGACCCAGTACTTC
CDR3: CASSLSGSPEETQYF

V: TRBV7-9
J: TRBJ2-2
size: few
D: TRBD2
DNA: TGTGCCAGCACCGCCCCCTACGGGGGGGCCGGGGAGCTGTTTTTT
CDR3: CASTAPYGGAGELFF

V: TRBV4-3
J: TRBJ2-3
size: .
D: .
DNA: TGCGCCAGCAGCCAAGGGGCGTTCCCTGACACAGATACGCAGTATTTT
CDR3: CASSQGAFPDTDTQYF

V: TRBV5-6
J: TRBJ2-2
size: few
D: .
DNA: TGTGCCAGCAGCCTTTACGACCGAGACACCGGGGAGCTGTTTTTT
CDR3: CASSLYDRDTGELFF

V: TRBV4-3
J: TRBJ2-2
size: few
D: .
DNA: TGCGCCAGCAGCAATTATAACACCGGGGAGCTGTTTTTT
CDR3: CASSNYNTGELFF

V: TRBV29-1
J: TRBJ2-4
size: .
D: .
DNA: TGCAGCGTTGGCAGGACCAAAAACATTCAGTACTTC
CDR3: CSVGRTKNIQYF

V: TRBV28
J: TRBJ2-7
size: few
D: TRBD1
DNA: TGTGCCAGCAGTTTAGGGGACAGGGCCTACGAGCAGTACTTC
CDR3: CASSLGDRAYEQYF

V: TRBV5-6
J: TRBJ2-7
size: few
D: .
DNA: TGTGCCAGCAGCTTATGGTCCCCAGGCGAGCAGTACTTC
CDR3: CASSLWSPGEQYF

V: TRBV27
J: TRBJ1-2
size: .
D: .
DNA: TGTGCCAGCAGTTCACGACTGGGAATCTATGGCTACACCTTC
CDR3: CASSSRLGIYGYTF

V: TRBV7-3
J: TRBJ2-3
size: many
D: .
DNA: TGTGCCAGCAGCCCCCGGGGGCTTACGCAGTATTTT
CDR3: CASSPRGLTQYF

V: TRBV12-3/TRBV12-4
J: TRBJ1-4
size: many
D: .
DNA: TGTGCCAGCAGTCTTAACTCGGCAACTAATGAAAAACTGTTTTTT
CDR3: CASSLNSATNEKLFF

V: TRBV11-2
J: TRBJ1-2
size: few
D: TRBD1
DNA: TGTGCCAGCAGCCCGAATCCCGGGACAGAAGGCTACACCTTC
CDR3: CASSPNPGTEGYTF

V: TRBV5-1
J: TRBJ2-5
size: .
D: TRBD2
DNA: TGCGCCAGCAGCTTGGCCGGGAGGGGGGCCATTCAAGAGACCCAGTACTTC
CDR3: CASSLAGRGAIQETQYF

V: TRBV2
J: TRBJ1-6
size: few
D: TRBD1
DNA: TGTGCCAGCAGCTGGACAGGGGCCTCCTATAATTCACCCCTCCACTTT
CDR3: CASSWTGASYNSPLHF

V: TRBV5-1
J: TRBJ2-3
size: few
D: .
DNA: TGCGCCAGCAGCTCAAACTACGGGGCAGATACGCAGTATTTT
CDR3: CASSSNYGADTQYF

V: TRBV5-1
J: TRBJ2-3
size: .
D: .
DNA: TGCGCCAGCAGCTCCTCCCCACGGGAACCCACAGATACGCAGTATTTT
CDR3: CASSSSPREPTDTQYF

V: TRBV7-2
J: TRBJ2-7
size: .
D: .
DNA: TGTGCCAGCAGCTCTGAGTTCAGCTCCTACGAGCAGTACTTC
CDR3: CASSSEFSSYEQYF

V: TRBV28
J: TRBJ1-5
size: few
D: .
DNA: TGTGCCAGCAGCCTCCGGGAATATCAGCCCCAGCATTTT
CDR3: CASSLREYQPQHF

V: TRBV7-9
J: TRBJ2-3
size: many
D: TRBD2
DNA: TGTGCCAGCAGCTTATCTAGCGGGGGCCGCACAGATACGCAGTATTTT
CDR3: CASSLSSGGRTDTQYF

V: TRBV20-1
J: TRBJ2-1
size: few
D: TRBD2
DNA: TGCAGTGCCAGACGTAGCGGGGGGGCGGATGAGCAGTTCTTC
CDR3: CSARRSGGADEQFF

V: TRBV12-3/TRBV12-4
J: TRBJ1-5
size: few
D: .
DNA: TGTGCCAGCAGCGGACAGTCCCTTAGCAATCAGCCCCAGCATTTT
CDR3: CASSGQSLSNQPQHF

V: TRBV6-2/TRBV6-3
J: TRBJ2-3
size: few
D: .
DNA: TGTGCCAGCTCGGGGGCATTCCGCACAGATACGCAGTATTTT
CDR3: CASSGAFRTDTQYF

V: TRBV3-1
J: TRBJ2-3
size: few
D: .
DNA: TGTGCCAGCAGCCAATTTTGGGGGTCCACAGATACGCAGTATTTT
CDR3: CASSQFWGSTDTQYF

V: TRBV7-9
J: TRBJ1-1
size: few
D: .
DNA: TGTGCCAGCGAGAAATGGAACACTGAAGCTTTCTTT
CDR3: CASEKWNTEAFF

V: TRBV5-1
J: TRBJ2-3
size: many
D: .
DNA: TGTGCCAGCAGCTTAACAGATACGCAGTATTTT
CDR3: CASSLTDTQYF

V: TRBV18
J: TRBJ2-3
size: few
D: .
DNA: TGTGCCAGCTCACCTGGGCGGGGCACTAGCACAGATACGCAGTATTTT
CDR3: CASSPGRGTSTDTQYF

V: TRBV5-1
J: TRBJ2-5
size: few
D: TRBD1
DNA: TGCGCCAGCGCTCCGAGAGACAGGGGGGAGACCCAGTACTTC
CDR3: CASAPRDRGETQYF

V: TRBV5-1
J: TRBJ1-3
size: few
D: .
DNA: TGCGCCAGCAGCGTGCAGGGTAATAGCCCTGGAAACACCATATATTTT
CDR3: CASSVQGNSPGNTIYF

V: TRBV10-3
J: TRBJ2-3
size: .
D: .
DNA: TGTGCCATCAGTGACCGGGACACGAACACAGATACGCAGTATTTT
CDR3: CAISDRDTNTDTQYF

V: TRBV20-1
J: TRBJ2-5
size: .
D: TRBD2
DNA: TGCAGCGGACTAGCGGGGGGCCGGGAGACCCAGTACTTC
CDR3: CSGLAGGRETQYF

V: TRBV18
J: TRBJ2-7
size: .
D: .
DNA: TGTGCCAGCTCACCGGCCAGACAGTTATCCTACGAGCAGTACTTC
CDR3: CASSPARQLSYEQYF

V: TRBV4-3
J: TRBJ2-3
size: few
D: TRBD1
DNA: TGCGCCAGCAGCCAAGGCTCGACAGGGTTTGGAGATACGCAGTATTTT
CDR3: CASSQGSTGFGDTQYF

V: TRBV5-1
J: TRBJ2-7
size: few
D: .
DNA: TGCGCCAGCAGCTTGGAGGGACCGACCGTGTCCTACGAGCAGTACTTC
CDR3: CASSLEGPTVSYEQYF

V: TRBV4-3
J: TRBJ2-3
size: few
D: TRBD2
DNA: TGCGCCAGCAGCCAAGATCCAGCGGGGTCAACGTATACGCAGTATTTT
CDR3: CASSQDPAGSTYTQYF

V: TRBV7-9
J: TRBJ1-1
size: many
D: .
DNA: TGTGCCAGCAGCTTCCCTTGGGTGGAGTCTGAAGCTTTCTTT
CDR3: CASSFPWVESEAFF

V: TRBV5-1
J: TRBJ1-6
size: few
D: TRBD1
DNA: TGCGCCAGCAGTTTGAGGGTCACAGGGGCGAATTCACCCCTCCACTTT
CDR3: CASSLRVTGANSPLHF

V: TRBV7-9
J: TRBJ2-2
size: .
D: .
DNA: TGTGCCAGCAGCTCCGGGACACCTAGCACCGGGGAGCTGTTTTTT
CDR3: CASSSGTPSTGELFF

V: TRBV6-6
J: TRBJ2-5
size: many
D: .
DNA: TGTGCCAGCAGTTACTCAGGGGGGGAAGAGACCCAGTACTTC
CDR3: CASSYSGGEETQYF

V: TRBV7-9
J: TRBJ1-5
size: .
D: .
DNA: TGTGCCAGCAGCCCCCTGGGGAATCAGCCCCAGCATTTT
CDR3: CASSPLGNQPQHF

V: TRBV5-1
J: TRBJ1-1
size: .
D: .
DNA: TGCGCCAGCAGCTTGGTTCCCGAGAGTGGGACTGAAGCTTTCTTT
CDR3: CASSLVPESGTEAFF

V: TRBV4-1
J: TRBJ1-5
size: few
D: .
DNA: TGCGCCAGCAGCCAAGTTCAGGGGCCCCAGCCCCAGCATTTT
CDR3: CASSQVQGPQPQHF

V: TRBV5-4
J: TRBJ1-1
size: .
D: TRBD1
DNA: TGTGCCAGCAGCCCGGGACAGAAGAGCACTGAAGCTTTCTTT
CDR3: CASSPGQKSTEAFF

V: TRBV6-2/TRBV6-3
J: TRBJ1-2
size: .
D: .
DNA: TGTGCCAGCAGCAAAGGGGCGGGGGCCTATGGCTACACCTTC
CDR3: CASSKGAGAYGYTF

V: TRBV12-3/TRBV12-4
J: TRBJ1-3
size: few
D: .
DNA: TGTGCCAGCAGTTTAGTCAGGGTGTCCGGAAACACCATATATTTT
CDR3: CASSLVRVSGNTIYF

V: TRBV7-2
J: TRBJ1-1
size: many
D: .
DNA: TGTGCCAGCAGCTCGGTGATTATAAGCGCTGAAGCTTTCTTT
CDR3: CASSSVIISAEAFF

V: TRBV4-1
J: TRBJ2-1
size: .
D: TRBD2
DNA: TGCGCCAGCAGCCAAGGACTAGCGGGGGGGCCTGCCTACAATGAGCAGTTCTTC
CDR3: CASSQGLAGGPAYNEQFF

V: TRBV18
J: TRBJ2-2
size: many
D: TRBD1
DNA: TGTGCCAGCTCGCCTCTGGGACAGGGGAACACCGGGGAGCTGTTTTTT
CDR3: CASSPLGQGNTGELFF

V: TRBV7-9
J: TRBJ1-1
size: few
D: .
DNA: TGTGCCAGCAGCGCCCTTTCAGGAATGAACACTGAAGCTTTCTTT
CDR3: CASSALSGMNTEAFF

V: TRBV6-2/TRBV6-3
J: TRBJ1-4
size: few
D: .
DNA: TGTGCCAGCAGTTATCATCGGGGGGCGCCGGTAACTAATGAAAAACTGTTTTTT
CDR3: CASSYHRGAPVTNEKLFF

V: TRBV6-2/TRBV6-3
J: TRBJ2-7
size: few
D: .
DNA: TGTGCCAGCAGTTGGAGGGACCTCTACGAGCAGTACTTC
CDR3: CASSWRDLYEQYF

V: TRBV5-1
J: TRBJ2-1
size: .
D: .
DNA: TGCGCCAGCAGCCACGGGACAACTGTCTACAATGAGCAGTTCTTC
CDR3: CASSHGTTVYNEQFF

V: TRBV18
J: TRBJ2-7
size: .
D: .
DNA: TGTGCCAGCTCACCCGCCAGCTACGAGCAGTACTTC
CDR3: CASSPASYEQYF

V: TRBV19
J: TRBJ1-6
size: many
D: TRBD1
DNA: TGTGCCACCAGGACAGGTTATAATTCACCCCTCCACTTT
CDR3: CATRTGYNSPLHF

V: TRBV20-1
J: TRBJ2-1
size: few
D: TRBD2
DNA: TGCAGTGCTATCCCCGTCTTTCTAGCGGCGGCCAGTGAGCAGTTCTTC
CDR3: CSAIPVFLAAASEQFF

V: TRBV18
J: TRBJ2-1
size: .
D: TRBD2
DNA: TGTGCCAGCTCACCAACACAGCGGGGGGGCGAGCAGTTCTTC
CDR3: CASSPTQRGGEQFF

V: TRBV5-1
J: TRBJ2-3
size: few
D: TRBD1
DNA: TGCGCCAGCAGCTCGGGACAGGGCAGGACGCAGTATTTT
CDR3: CASSSGQGRTQYF

V: TRBV12-3/TRBV12-4
J: TRBJ1-2
size: few
D: .
DNA: TGTGCCAGCAGTTTGGGGGTACGGTATGGCTACACCTTC
CDR3: CASSLGVRYGYTF

V: TRBV4-2
J: TRBJ2-6
size: few
D: .
DNA: TGTGCCAGCAGCCAAGAACCCGTAGGGGCCAACGTCCTGACTTTC
CDR3: CASSQEPVGANVLTF